The 24 T cell receptor beta chains reported below all come from one sample, sequenced in a study of OX40 agonist ivuxolimab in advanced cancers. Preparation of the library involved the immunoSEQ multiplex PCR assay. The source is immuneACCESS, and TCRdb retained only in-frame sequences with V and J called. Part of the clones is not carried over; for the studies checked, unresolved V genes explain less than half of this, and the remainder is unexplained. Across this sample there are 15,000 or so clones, with 76% seen only once. The ten largest clonotypes hold 16% of the sample. Sequenced here: CD4+ or CD8+ T cells sorted from blood, sampled in a trial of the OX40 agonist ivuxolimab. All receptors come from an adult with an advanced solid tumor such as melanoma, head and neck, liver or kidney cancer.

The rearrangement uses TRBV7-4 and TRBJ1-1; no firm D call. Germline lookup yields CDR1 SGHVT and CDR2 SQSDAQ. The CDR3 totals 11 residues. V was cut by 1 base and J by 7 bases, with 4 bases left in between. The CDR3 DNA is TGTGCCAGCAGCTTAGTAAGTGAAGCTTTCTTT. It yields the protein CASSLVSEAFF.

V gene TRBV19 combines with J gene TRBJ2-1, with 9 nucleotides matching TRBD2. V trimming: 5 bases; J trimming: 6 bases; junction bases outside the gene matches: 2. CDR3 length: 13 amino acids. Germline V gene sequence: CDR1 LNHDA, CDR2 SQIVND (reference sequence). The CDR3 region is CASSPTSGNEQFF. DNA of the CDR3: TGTGCCAGTAGTCCGACTAGCGGCAATGAGCAGTTCTTC.

This clone appeared a few times. The chain joins TRBV10-1 to TRBJ1-1, with unresolved D. V lost 3 bases and J lost 4, with 6 bases in between. Per the germline V gene, CDR1 is WNHNN and CDR2 is SYGVQD (reference sequence). The CDR3 totals 12 residues. CDR3 loop: CASSDWGTEAFF. Written as DNA, the CDR3 is TGCGCCAGCAGTGACTGGGGCACTGAAGCTTTCTTT.

This chain uses TRBV7-9 with TRBJ2-7; 11 nucleotides line up with TRBD2. Germline CDR1 is SEHNR and CDR2 is FQNEAQ (reference sequence). The CDR3 totals 17 residues. J was trimmed by 0 bases and V by 4 bases; bases with no gene match: 8. DNA for the CDR3: TGTGCCAGCAGCTCCTCTACTAGCGGGGGAAACTCCTACGAGCAGTACTTC. This gives the protein CASSSSTSGGNSYEQYF.

This clone was counted once. J is TRBJ2-3 and V is TRBV10-2; D may be TRBD2 (6 bases). Trimming took off 6 bases at V and 0 bases at J, with 7 bases between the two ends. The CDR3 consists of 13 residues. Germline CDR1 reads WSHSY; CDR2 reads SAAADI. The CDR3, as DNA: TGCGCCAGCAGGGGACTTAGCACAGATACGCAGTATTTT. Residues: CASRGLSTDTQYF.

This sequence joins TRBV5-4 and TRBJ1-1; the D is unclear. The CDR3 has 12 amino acids. Germline loops: CDR1 SGHNT, CDR2 YYREEE (reference sequence). V lost 4 bases and J 2 bases, leaving 6 bases between the germline ends. The CDR3: CASSPDNTEAFF. DNA of the CDR3: TGTGCCAGCAGCCCGGATAACACTGAAGCTTTCTTT.

The V and J genes are TRBV7-9 and TRBJ1-2; 8 nucleotides match TRBD1. The CDR3 is 17 residues long. Trimming removed 1 base from V and 2 bases from J; junction bases left unmatched: 9. Germline CDR1 SEHNR, CDR2 FQNEAQ (reference sequence). As DNA, the CDR3 is TGTGCCAGCAGCTTAGGAATAGGAGACAGGGGAAACTATGGCTACACCTTC. It encodes CASSLGIGDRGNYGYTF.

Only a few counts were recorded for this clone. This rearrangement joins TRBV4-3 to TRBJ1-1, with unresolved D. V was shortened by 0 bases and J by 0 bases, with 2 bases between the two germline ends. The CDR3 length is 13 residues. Germline V gives CDR1 LGHNA, CDR2 YSLEER. The CDR3 spells CASSQDLNTEAFF. DNA for the CDR3: TGCGCCAGCAGCCAAGATTTGAACACTGAAGCTTTCTTT.

This clone was seen only once. The chain joins TRBV11-2 to TRBJ2-7, with TRBD1 matching 12 bases. From germline, CDR1 is SGHAT and CDR2 FQNNGV. This CDR3 is built from 14 residues. V was clipped by 4 bases and J by 5 bases; unmatched bases: 3. CDR3 bases: TGTGCCAGCAGCTGGGGGACAGGGGGCAACGAGCAGTACTTC. Residues: CASSWGTGGNEQYF.

In its sample, this clone is medium-sized. The chain recombines TRBV4-1 with TRBJ1-1; TRBD1 aligns across 7 bases. The CDR3 covers 15 residues. The V and J ends lost 2 bases and 3 bases, in that order; junction bases with no gene match: 6. The germline gives CDR1 MGHRA, CDR2 YSYEKL. CDR3 region: CASSQRQGRDTEAFF. The CDR3 DNA is TGCGCCAGCAGCCAACGACAGGGCCGGGACACTGAAGCTTTCTTT.

V usage is TRBV9 and J usage is TRBJ1-2, with TRBD1 matching 7 bases. The CDR3 has 15 residues. Germline V lookup: CDR1 SGDLS, CDR2 YYNGEE. Trimming cost V 2 bases and J 7 bases; bases outside gene matches: 11. CDR3 nucleotides: TGTGCCAGCAGCGTTTGGGACAGCGACATTTTTGGCTACACCTTC. This codes for CASSVWDSDIFGYTF. The full variable domain, completed using reference TRBV9 and TRBJ1-2, is DSGVTQTPKHLITATGQRVTLRCSPRSGDLSVYWYQQSLDQGLQFLIQYYNGEERAKGNILERFSAQQFPDLHSELNLSSLELGDSALYFCASSVWDSDIFGYTFGSGTRLTVV.

The chain joins TRBV11-2 to TRBJ2-5, with unresolved D. CDR1 SGHAT and CDR2 FQNNGV come from the germline V gene. With 6 bases removed from V and 4 bases from J, the gap between germline ends came to 12 bases. CDR3 size: 13 residues. The CDR3: CASSGFILETQYF. The CDR3, as DNA: TGTGCCAGCAGTGGGTTCATTTTAGAGACCCAGTACTTC.

This sequence joins TRBV10-1 and TRBJ1-2; no clear D gene. The germline gives CDR1 WNHNN, CDR2 SYGVQD (reference sequence). The CDR3 runs to 13 residues. V was clipped by 4 bases and J by 4 bases, with 10 bases between them. CDR3 sequence: CASSAGKTYGYTF. The CDR3 DNA reads as TGCGCCAGCAGTGCGGGAAAGACCTATGGCTACACCTTC.

The CDR3 DNA sequence: TGCGCCAGCAGCCAGTTGGTAACAGGGGCCTACGAGCAGTACTTC. It encodes CASSQLVTGAYEQYF. The rearrangement joins TRBV4-3 to TRBJ2-7; TRBD1 matches 7 bases. Per the germline V gene, CDR1 is LGHNA and CDR2 is YSLEER. V lost 3 bases, J lost 2 bases, and 7 bases stayed unmatched. The CDR3 loop spans 15 amino acids.

This clone was picked up one time. The genes are TRBV13 and TRBJ2-3; TRBD1 matches 7 bases. CDR3 length: 17 residues. The trim removed 3 bases at V and 2 bases at J, leaving 11 bases unmatched. Germline V gene sequence: CDR1 PRHDT, CDR2 FYEKMQ (reference sequence). The CDR3 loop is CASSLANEQGSTDTQYF. Here the CDR3 DNA reads TGTGCCAGCAGCTTGGCTAATGAACAGGGGTCCACAGATACGCAGTATTTT.

This CDR3 is CASMTGTGGFGTQYF. The CDR3 DNA reads as TGTGCCAGCATGACGGGGACAGGGGGCTTTGGGACCCAGTACTTC. J is TRBJ2-5 and V is TRBV11-2; 12 nucleotides line up with TRBD1. The V gene's germline CDR1 is SGHAT and CDR2 FQNNGV. The V and J ends lost 7 bases and 7 bases, in that order; junction bases with no gene match: 10. The CDR3 has 15 residues. The complete variable domain, with remaining parts taken from reference TRBV11-2 and TRBJ2-5, reads EAGVAQSPRYKIIEKRQSVAFWCNPISGHATLYWYQQILGQGPKLLIQFQNNGVVDDSQLPKDRFSAERLKGVDSTLKIQPAKLEDSAVYLCASMTGTGGFGTQYFGPGTRLLVL.

The V gene is TRBV4-3, the J gene TRBJ2-5; 9 bases are a match to TRBD2. This CDR3 spans 16 amino acids. The J segment lost 0 bases and the V segment lost 3 bases, leaving 5 bases of the junction unmatched. Germline V gene lookup returns CDR1 LGHNA and CDR2 YSLEER. This chain's CDR3 is CASSHTGLAYQETQYF. In DNA form, the CDR3 reads TGCGCCAGCAGCCACACCGGACTAGCGTACCAAGAGACCCAGTACTTC.

The V and J genes are TRBV12-5 and TRBJ1-1, with D possibly being TRBD1 (6 bases). There are 17 residues in the CDR3. The germline gives CDR1 LGHNT, CDR2 FRNRAP. V lost 1 base to trimming and J lost 1 base, with 16 bases between them. The CDR3 reads CASGLASDSPKNTEAFF. The DNA of the CDR3 is TGTGCTAGTGGTTTGGCCTCGGACAGTCCTAAGAACACTGAAGCTTTCTTT.

This clone was seen a single time. This chain joins TRBV11-2 and TRBJ2-3, with D uncertain. Trimming shortened V by 4 bases and J by 4 bases, and 3 bases separated the two germline ends. The CDR3 is 11 residues long. Germline lookup yields CDR1 SGHAT and CDR2 FQNNGV. The DNA of the CDR3 is TGTGCCAGCAGCTCGGCAGATACGCAGTATTTT. Translated, it gives CASSSADTQYF.

This clone is medium-sized. At the DNA level, this CDR3 is encoded by other sequences in the same sample as well. The chain has TRBV9 and TRBJ2-3; D not resolved. Germline CDR1 is SGDLS and CDR2 is YYNGEE. This CDR3 spans 13 amino acids. Trimming pared 0 bases from V and 4 bases from J, leaving 6 bases between. The chain's CDR3 is CASSVGGSDTQYF. The CDR3 region has the DNA TGTGCCAGCAGCGTAGGGGGTTCAGATACGCAGTATTTT.

This chain joins TRBV4-1 and TRBJ1-3, with D possibly being TRBD1 (5 bases). V was cut by 2 bases and J by 2 bases, with 10 bases left in between. CDR1 and CDR2 from the germline V gene are MGHRA and YSYEKL. This CDR3 has 15 amino acids. CDR3: CASSQRGTAGNTIYF. DNA of the CDR3: TGCGCCAGCAGCCAACGAGGGACGGCTGGAAACACCATATATTTT.

The chain is built from TRBV4-1 and TRBJ2-3, with D possibly matching TRBD2 (5 bases). Germline V gene sequence: CDR1 MGHRA, CDR2 YSYEKL. The CDR3 extends over 15 amino acids. The V and J ends lost 2 bases and 4 bases respectively, with 13 bases between them. Here the CDR3 DNA reads TGCGCCAGCAGCCAAACAGACTACGGGGCAGATACGCAGTATTTT. Encoded protein: CASSQTDYGADTQYF.

This sequence joins TRBV4-3 and TRBJ1-5; D is uncertain. This CDR3 has 13 residues. Germline values: CDR1 LGHNA, CDR2 YSLEER. Trimming removed 4 bases at V and 3 bases at J, with 7 bases between. The CDR3 DNA reads TGCGCCAGCAGCCCCGACTTCAATCAGCCCCAGCATTTT. It specifies CASSPDFNQPQHF.

This clone turned up a few times. The rearrangement uses TRBV5-6 and TRBJ2-1; tentatively, D is TRBD2 (5 bases). Germline CDR1 is SGHDT and CDR2 is YYEEEE. The CDR3 is 14 residues long. The V end lost 3 bases, the J end lost 8 bases, and 15 bases lay between the germline ends. CDR3 sequence: CASSSGLTTYEQFF. In nucleotides, the CDR3 is TGTGCCAGCAGCTCCGGACTGACCACCTATGAGCAGTTCTTC.